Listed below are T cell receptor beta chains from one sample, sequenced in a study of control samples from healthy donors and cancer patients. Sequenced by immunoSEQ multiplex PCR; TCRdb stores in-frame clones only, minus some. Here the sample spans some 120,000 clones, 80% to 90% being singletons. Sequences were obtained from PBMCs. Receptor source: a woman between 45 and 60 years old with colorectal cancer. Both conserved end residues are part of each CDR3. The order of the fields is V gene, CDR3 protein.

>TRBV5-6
CASSARTGEEEKLFF
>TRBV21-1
CASSKTGRTEAFF
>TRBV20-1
CSAREIHF
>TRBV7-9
CASSAGGTAANYGYTF
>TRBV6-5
CASTSPSQGHYGYTF
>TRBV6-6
CASSGTQNTEAFF
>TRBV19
CASNRGASGANVLTF
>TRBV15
CATSIRKKYQETQYF
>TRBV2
CASSLGQGVYNEQFF
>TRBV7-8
CASSLGTTNQPQHF
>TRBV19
CASSATPPRGYTF
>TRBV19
CASSPEGQGYFDGYTF
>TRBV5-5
CASSIGPQGFSGNTIYF
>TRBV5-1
CASSRSLSGSQETQYF
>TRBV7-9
CASSLARAGVLSVQYF
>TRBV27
CASSSRDGLNYGYTF
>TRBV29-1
CSVEPGHANTEAFF
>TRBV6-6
CASSATSDEQFF
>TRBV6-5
CASSFGQGHYGYTF
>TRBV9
CASSVAPDIPEAFF
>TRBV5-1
CASSSTGENTEAFF
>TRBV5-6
CASSLWAGKNTEAFF
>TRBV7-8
CAIPWEGSNEKLFF
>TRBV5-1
CASNLAGLTGELFF
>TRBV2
CASIPRLAGGWETQYF
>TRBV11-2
CASSLGREDRYNEQFF
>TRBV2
CASSQTGGHEQYF
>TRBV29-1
CSVGQANTGELFF
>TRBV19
CASSSGLPSEAFF
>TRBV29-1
CSVASGNTIYF
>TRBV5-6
CASSLAGQTSPLHF
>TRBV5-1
CASSLAGILGDDQETQYF
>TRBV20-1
CSARGTGAFF
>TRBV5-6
CASSLGSGPAGYGYTF
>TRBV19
CASSVQGFGNQPQHF
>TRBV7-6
CASSLAPQGDSNQPQHF
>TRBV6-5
CASRLAPRTDTQYF
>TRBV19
CASSVPGPARGYTF
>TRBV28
CASQSPAVGNTIYF
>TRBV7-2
CASSAVTPNEQFF
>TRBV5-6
CASSLGPGQVAGYTF
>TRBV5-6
CASNDRAANYGYTF
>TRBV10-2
CASSREWSEAFF
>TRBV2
CASSEENVARTGELFF
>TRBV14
CASSQDRWLAGNTGELFF
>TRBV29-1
CSVVPGTPRNTEAFF
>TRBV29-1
CSVLDRNRLEQYF
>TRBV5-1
CASSLSGQGYEQYF
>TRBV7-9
CASSSQEDTQYF
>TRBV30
CAWSVDPAHLVRPEAFF
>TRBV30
CAWTSGSYEQYF
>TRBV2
CASSADPSSYEQYF